This TCR beta chain was sequenced for a study of T cells in Graves' hyperthyroidism and ophthalmopathy. About the study: Peripheral blood samples were taken at initial diagnosis, prior to any treatment. Findings and limits, study-wide: Median prediction lead before ophthalmopathy onset was roughly 6 months with the model.

Patients were excluded for uncontrolled infection, other autoimmune disease, pregnancy or lactation. Fresh 10 ml peripheral blood yielded PBMCs. Many counts were recorded for this clonotype. Antigen unknown. Template material for amplifying TCR beta CDR3 regions consisted of RNA transcripts. HTBI primers were used for first-round RT-PCR of the TCR CDR3. Via MiXCR, TCRdb re-called the multiplex PCR reads, giving one row per CDR3 protein. The data hold hundreds of thousands of distinct CDR3 sequences, with over 11% observed a single time. Germline CDR1 SGHAT, CDR2 FQNNGV. The CDR3 has 16 amino acids. Trimming cost V 1 base and J 3 bases; bases outside gene matches: 9.

The rearrangement links TRBV11-2 to TRBJ2-7, with 7 positions matching TRBD1. The sample comprised blood. The receptor was derived from a woman aged 30 to 39 with Graves' hyperthyroidism. Written as DNA, the CDR3 is TGTGCCAGCAGCTTAGGCCCGGGACAGATCCTCTACGAGCAGTACTTC. Translated: CASSLGPGQILYEQYF.